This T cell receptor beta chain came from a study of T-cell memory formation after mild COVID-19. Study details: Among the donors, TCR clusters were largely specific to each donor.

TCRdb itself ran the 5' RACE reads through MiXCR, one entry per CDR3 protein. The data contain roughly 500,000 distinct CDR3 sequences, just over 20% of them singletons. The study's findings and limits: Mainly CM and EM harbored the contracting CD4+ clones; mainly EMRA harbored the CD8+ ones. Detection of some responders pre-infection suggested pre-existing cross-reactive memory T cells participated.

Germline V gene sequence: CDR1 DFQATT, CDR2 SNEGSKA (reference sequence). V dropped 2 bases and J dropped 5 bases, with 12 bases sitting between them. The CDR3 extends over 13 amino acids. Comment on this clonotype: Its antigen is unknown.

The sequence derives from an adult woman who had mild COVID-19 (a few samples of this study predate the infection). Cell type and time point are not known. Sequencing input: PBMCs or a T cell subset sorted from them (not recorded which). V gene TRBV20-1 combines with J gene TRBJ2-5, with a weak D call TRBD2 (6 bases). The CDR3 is CSARIGSRETQYF. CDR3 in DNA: TGCAGTGCTAGAATCGGGAGTCGGGAGACCCAGTACTTC.